The 30 T cell receptor beta chains given below trace back to one sample, sequenced in a study of immune evolution from preneoplasia to lung adenocarcinoma. TCRdb's copy holds only in-frame clones and misses some; the assay was immunoSEQ multiplex PCR. The repertoire consists of about 5,000 clones, with approximately 83% occurring once and the leading ten covering around 2.3%. Sequencing used FFPE atypical adenomatous hyperplasia tissue from the lung. The subset is: atypical adenomatous hyperplasia (AAH), lung preneoplasia. The receptors shown here come from a person aged 70 to 85 with lung adenocarcinoma.

This clone has just one count. V gene TRBV19 combines with J gene TRBJ2-7; D might be TRBD1 (6 bases). Germline lookup yields CDR1 LNHDA and CDR2 SQIVND (reference sequence). V was shortened by 3 bases and J by 4 bases, with 16 bases between the two germline ends. The CDR3 sequence is 15 residues long. CDR3 residues: CASSIKAEGVYEQYF. DNA of the CDR3: TGTGCCAGTAGTATCAAAGCCGAGGGGGTTTACGAGCAGTACTTC.

The chain couples TRBV7-2 to TRBJ2-2; 7 bases fit TRBD1. Germline trimming cut 4 bases from V and 4 bases from J; bases unmatched to any gene: 3. The CDR3 contains 14 residues. Per the germline V gene, CDR1 is SGHTA and CDR2 is FQGNSA. CDR3 bases: TGTGCCAGCAGCTCACAGGGGTTCACCGGGGAGCTGTTTTTT. This sequence encodes CASSSQGFTGELFF.

V and J are TRBV9 and TRBJ2-7; D gene unclear. This CDR3 is built from 14 residues. The V gene's germline CDR1 is SGDLS and CDR2 YYNGEE. Trimming took 0 bases from V and 6 from J, leaving 13 bases between them. The CDR3 sequence: CASSVDVGFSEQYF. CDR3 in DNA: TGTGCCAGCAGCGTAGATGTAGGGTTCTCCGAGCAGTACTTC.

V is TRBV29-1 and J is TRBJ2-1; TRBD2 matches at 12 bases. There are 15 residues in the CDR3. With 4 bases clipped from V and 2 bases from J, the junction kept 3 bases outside the gene matches. Germline V lookup: CDR1 SQVTM, CDR2 ANQGSEA. CDR3 sequence: CSVVGTSGPYNEQFF. The CDR3 nucleotides are TGCAGCGTTGTTGGGACTAGCGGGCCCTACAATGAGCAGTTCTTC.

The chain employs TRBV21-1 and TRBJ1-5. TRBV21-1 is a pseudogene locus. The CDR3 spans 11 residues. This CDR3 is CASSYRGLQHF. CDR3 DNA sequence: TGTGCCAGCAGCTATCGGGGGCTCCAGCATTTT.

This chain joins TRBV19 and TRBJ2-1, with 7 bases fitting TRBD1. CDR3 length: 13 amino acids. V trimming: 5 bases; J trimming: 9 bases; junction bases outside the gene matches: 7. Germline assignment: CDR1 LNHDA and CDR2 SQIVND (reference sequence). The CDR3 reads CASSETGLREQFF. In DNA form, the CDR3 reads TGTGCCAGTAGTGAGACAGGGTTGCGTGAGCAGTTCTTC.

The rearrangement uses TRBV7-6 and TRBJ2-3; D call uncertain. Looked up from germline, CDR1 is SGHVS and CDR2 is FNYEAQ. V was shortened by 5 bases and J by 2 bases, with 5 bases between the two germline ends. The CDR3 is 12 amino acids. CDR3 nucleotide sequence: TGTGCCAGCAGCCCTCACACAGATACGCAGTATTTT. Amino acids: CASSPHTDTQYF.

The chain links TRBV11-3 to TRBJ2-5; TRBD2 aligns across 7 bases. The germline V gene encodes CDR1 SGHNT and CDR2 YENEEA. J gave up 5 bases and V 4 bases, and 1 base lay outside the gene matches. This CDR3 contains 12 residues. CDR3 amino acids: CASSWGGETQYF. The CDR3 DNA follows: TGTGCCAGCAGCTGGGGAGGGGAGACCCAGTACTTC.

The rearrangement joins TRBV18 to TRBJ2-5; D is undetermined. Germline lookup yields CDR1 KGHSH and CDR2 LQKENI. Trimming took off 3 bases at V and 6 bases at J, with 20 bases between the two ends. CDR3 size: 16 residues. In DNA form, the CDR3 reads TGTGCCAGCTCACCGTACACGGAACATTCCCCAAAGACCCAGTACTTC. Translating gives CASSPYTEHSPKTQYF. The entire variable domain, with the rest obtained from reference TRBV18 and TRBJ2-5, is as follows: NAGVMQNPRHLVRRRGQEARLRCSPMKGHSHVYWYRQLPEEGLKFMVYLQKENIIDESGMPKERFSAEFPKEGPSILRIQQVVRGDSAAYFCASSPYTEHSPKTQYFGPGTRLLVL.

The rearrangement uses TRBV4-2 and TRBJ2-3; 9 positions match TRBD2. The J segment lost 0 bases and the V segment lost 1 base, leaving 11 bases of the junction unmatched. Germline V gives CDR1 LGHNA, CDR2 YNFKEQ. The CDR3 is 19 amino acids. This CDR3 is CASSQGGTSYSLSTDTQYF. As DNA, the CDR3 is TGTGCCAGCAGCCAAGGAGGGACTAGCTACTCCTTGAGCACAGATACGCAGTATTTT.

V gene TRBV13 combines with J gene TRBJ2-7; 13 bases match TRBD2. CDR3 size: 18 residues. Unmatched junction bases numbered 11, after V lost 6 bases and J lost 0 bases. CDR1 and CDR2 (germline): PRHDT, FYEKMQ (reference sequence). The CDR3 bases are TGTGCCAGCAGATCAACCAGGACTAGCGGGAGCCACTCCTACGAGCAGTACTTC. Its translation is CASRSTRTSGSHSYEQYF.

This chain uses TRBV7-2 with TRBJ1-4; D remains unclear. Trimming took off 4 bases at V and 0 bases at J, with 9 bases between the two ends. This CDR3 has 15 amino acids. The germline V gene has CDR1 SGHTA and CDR2 FQGNSA. CDR3 in DNA: TGTGCCAGCAGCTCCGACGGAGCAACTAATGAAAAACTGTTTTTT. This encodes CASSSDGATNEKLFF.

This clone has a single count. V gene TRBV6-1 combines with J gene TRBJ2-7; D remains ambiguous. V was cut by 8 bases and J by 0 bases, with 11 bases left in between. This CDR3 is built from 13 residues. The germline V gene has CDR1 MNHNS and CDR2 SASEGT. For the CDR3, the DNA is TGTGCCAGCGCGGTCTCTGACTCCTACGAGCAGTACTTC. Protein sequence: CASAVSDSYEQYF.

J is TRBJ2-7 and V is TRBV28, with TRBD1 as a possible D gene (5 bases). This CDR3 comprises 14 residues. Germline V gives CDR1 MDHEN, CDR2 SYDVKM. With 5 bases removed from V and 4 bases from J, the gap between germline ends came to 15 bases. Written as DNA, the CDR3 is TGTGCCAGCAGTCAAAGGGGTTCAGGTTACGAGCAGTACTTC. Its translation: CASSQRGSGYEQYF.

The CDR3 region has the DNA TGTGCCAGCAGTGTTTCGTCCCCGCTCGGAGAGCCCCAGCATTTT. This translates into CASSVSSPLGEPQHF. The V and J genes are TRBV6-4 and TRBJ1-5, with no clear D. In germline, CDR1 is MRHNA, CDR2 SNTAGT. The CDR3 runs 15 residues. Trimming took off 4 bases at V and 8 bases at J, with 18 bases between the two ends.

This clone occurred a few times. The rearrangement uses TRBV11-2 and TRBJ1-4, with TRBD1 matching over 7 bases. Per germline, CDR1 SGHAT and CDR2 FQNNGV. The J segment lost 5 bases and the V segment lost 0 bases, leaving 3 bases of the junction unmatched. CDR3 length: 15 amino acids. The CDR3 is CASSLEGQSNEKLFF. The CDR3 coding sequence is TGTGCCAGCAGCTTAGAGGGACAGTCAAATGAAAAACTGTTTTTT.

This chain connects TRBV29-1 to TRBJ2-3; tentative D call: TRBD2 (6 bases). Looked up from germline, CDR1 is SQVTM and CDR2 is ANQGSEA. This CDR3 spans 13 amino acids. V lost 7 bases, J lost 3 bases, and 14 bases lay in between. The CDR3 here is CSDRPSETDTQYF. CDR3 sequence (DNA): TGCAGCGATCGGCCTAGCGAAACAGATACGCAGTATTTT.

The CDR3 spells CASSQDRFVQATSSYNEQFF. The CDR3 coding sequence is TGCGCCAGCAGCCAAGATCGGTTTGTGCAAGCGACGAGCTCCTACAATGAGCAGTTCTTC. V is TRBV4-1 and J is TRBJ2-1; D ambiguous. V lost 0 bases and J lost 0, with 21 bases in between. Germline values: CDR1 MGHRA, CDR2 YSYEKL. CDR3 length: 20 residues.

This clone was recorded a few times. The V call is TRBV19, the J call TRBJ1-2; maybe TRBD1 (5 bases). CDR1 LNHDA and CDR2 SQIVND come from the germline V gene (reference sequence). The CDR3 spans 12 residues. The ends were cut back, 7 bases at V and 4 bases at J, with 10 bases in the middle. The CDR3 protein is CASTGTGYGYTF. For the CDR3, the DNA is TGTGCCAGTACGGGAACAGGCTATGGCTACACCTTC.

V is TRBV28 and J is TRBJ2-1; 12 nucleotides agree with TRBD2. After removal of 6 bases from V and 9 bases from J, the junction contained 3 bases not matched to a gene. The germline V gene encodes CDR1 MDHEN and CDR2 SYDVKM. This CDR3 is 13 amino acids long. The CDR3 loop is CASRPSGRGEQFF. The CDR3 DNA follows: TGTGCCAGCAGGCCTAGCGGGAGGGGTGAGCAGTTCTTC.

The V call is TRBV5-1, the J call TRBJ2-2; 10 bases align to TRBD1. The CDR3 totals 18 residues. Trimming cost V 2 bases and J 0 bases; bases outside gene matches: 7. Germline CDR1 and CDR2: SGHRS and YFSETQ. The CDR3 spells CASSFLDRGASNTGELFF. In nucleotides, the CDR3 is TGCGCCAGCAGCTTCCTGGACAGGGGGGCGTCGAACACCGGGGAGCTGTTTTTT.

This clone was detected only a few times. The CDR3 nucleotides are TGCGCCAGCAGCCAAGTAGGCGGGAACTACGAGCAGTACTTC. Translated: CASSQVGGNYEQYF. The rearrangement joins TRBV4-1 to TRBJ2-7; perhaps TRBD2 as D (6 bases). The ends were cut back, 1 base at V and 3 bases at J, with 10 bases in the middle. The CDR3 has 14 amino acids. Germline assignment: CDR1 MGHRA and CDR2 YSYEKL.

CDR3 residues: CASSTDRGNEQFF. CDR3 nucleotide sequence: TGTGCCAGCAGTACCGACAGGGGTAATGAGCAGTTCTTC. This chain links TRBV28 with TRBJ2-1; TRBD1 matches at 8 bases. With 5 bases clipped from V and 7 bases from J, the junction kept 4 bases outside the gene matches. CDR1 and CDR2 (germline): MDHEN, SYDVKM. The CDR3 has 13 residues.

The chain combines TRBV29-1 with TRBJ2-7; D is ambiguous. Trimming took 2 bases from V and 2 from J, leaving 10 bases between them. CDR1 is SQVTM, CDR2 ANQGSEA, per germline. The CDR3 is 13 amino acids. CDR3 protein: CSVESSLPYEQYF. DNA for the CDR3: TGCAGCGTTGAATCCTCCTTACCCTACGAGCAGTACTTC.

The sample holds one count of this clone. This chain joins TRBV14 and TRBJ2-7; TRBD2 agrees at 8 bases. V lost 1 base, J lost 2 bases, and 4 bases stayed unmatched. Looked up from germline, CDR1 is SGHDN and CDR2 is FVKESK. The CDR3 consists of 15 residues. The chain's CDR3 is CASSQGTSLPYEQYF. For the CDR3, the DNA is TGTGCCAGCAGCCAAGGGACTAGCCTCCCCTACGAGCAGTACTTC. The full variable domain, with the rest looked up from reference TRBV14 and TRBJ2-7, is EAGVTQFPSHSVIEKGQTVTLRCDPISGHDNLYWYRRVMGKEIKFLLHFVKESKQDESGMPNNRFLAERTGGTYSTLKVQPAELEDSGVYFCASSQGTSLPYEQYFGPGTRLTVT.

A word on this clone: The junction and the germline gene differ at one end; a read error may be behind it. The J gene is TRBJ2-2, the V gene TRBV7-7; weak D call: TRBD1 (5 bases). In germline, CDR1 is SSHAT, CDR2 FNYEAQ (reference sequence). The CDR3 length is 15 residues. Here the CDR3 DNA reads TGTGCTAGCAGCTCTGGGCAGGGTTGGACCGGGGAGCTGTTTTTT. Protein product: CASSSGQGWTGELFF.

This clone was detected once. This chain links TRBV7-6 with TRBJ2-3; D not resolved. The V and J ends lost 4 bases and 1 base respectively, with 6 bases between them. The germline V gene encodes CDR1 SGHVS and CDR2 FNYEAQ. The CDR3 is 13 amino acids. CDR3 sequence (DNA): TGTGCCAGCAGCTCGCGTGGCACAGATACGCAGTATTTT. Its protein is CASSSRGTDTQYF.

The chain uses TRBV11-2 and TRBJ2-3; 7 bases match TRBD1. V lost 5 bases and J lost 3; bases outside the gene matches: 5. The CDR3 length is 14 residues. Germline V gene data show CDR1 as SGHAT and CDR2 as FQNNGV. CDR3 in amino acids: CASSPRQGTDTQYF. The CDR3, as DNA: TGTGCCAGCAGCCCCCGACAGGGAACAGATACGCAGTATTTT. Complete variable domain (other parts from reference TRBV11-2 and TRBJ2-3): EAGVAQSPRYKIIEKRQSVAFWCNPISGHATLYWYQQILGQGPKLLIQFQNNGVVDDSQLPKDRFSAERLKGVDSTLKIQPAKLEDSAVYLCASSPRQGTDTQYFGPGTRLTVL.

The chain uses TRBV20-1 and TRBJ1-1; 7 positions match TRBD1. The CDR3 extends over 11 amino acids. V dropped 5 bases and J dropped 6; count of bases not matched to a gene: 3. From germline, CDR1 is DFQATT and CDR2 SNEGSKA (reference sequence). As DNA, the CDR3 is TGCAGTGCTGACAGGGCGGCTGAAGCTTTCTTT. Protein sequence: CSADRAAEAFF.

The CDR3 nucleotides are TGTGCCAGCAGCTTACAGAACAATGAGCAGTTCTTC. Translation: CASSLQNNEQFF. The gene calls are TRBV5-5 and TRBJ2-1; D remains ambiguous. This CDR3 region has 12 residues. CDR1 and CDR2 from the germline V gene are SGHKS and YYEKEE (reference sequence). V lost 2 bases to trimming and J lost 5 bases, with 5 bases between them.